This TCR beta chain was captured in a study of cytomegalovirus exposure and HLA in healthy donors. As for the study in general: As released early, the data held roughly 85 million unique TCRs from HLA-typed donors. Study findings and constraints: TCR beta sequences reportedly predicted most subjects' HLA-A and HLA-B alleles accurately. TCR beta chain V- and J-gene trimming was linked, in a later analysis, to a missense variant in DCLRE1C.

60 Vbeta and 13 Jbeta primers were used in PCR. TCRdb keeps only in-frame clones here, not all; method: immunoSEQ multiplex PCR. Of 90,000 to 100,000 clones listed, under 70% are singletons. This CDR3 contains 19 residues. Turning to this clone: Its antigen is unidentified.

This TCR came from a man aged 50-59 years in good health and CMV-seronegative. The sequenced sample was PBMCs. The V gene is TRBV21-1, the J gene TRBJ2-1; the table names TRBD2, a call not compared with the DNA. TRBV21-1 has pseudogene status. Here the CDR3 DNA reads TGTGCCAGCAGCAAACTACCAGTACAGGGGCTGGGACTAGCGGGAGGTAAGTTCTTC. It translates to CASSKLPVQGLGLAGGKFF.